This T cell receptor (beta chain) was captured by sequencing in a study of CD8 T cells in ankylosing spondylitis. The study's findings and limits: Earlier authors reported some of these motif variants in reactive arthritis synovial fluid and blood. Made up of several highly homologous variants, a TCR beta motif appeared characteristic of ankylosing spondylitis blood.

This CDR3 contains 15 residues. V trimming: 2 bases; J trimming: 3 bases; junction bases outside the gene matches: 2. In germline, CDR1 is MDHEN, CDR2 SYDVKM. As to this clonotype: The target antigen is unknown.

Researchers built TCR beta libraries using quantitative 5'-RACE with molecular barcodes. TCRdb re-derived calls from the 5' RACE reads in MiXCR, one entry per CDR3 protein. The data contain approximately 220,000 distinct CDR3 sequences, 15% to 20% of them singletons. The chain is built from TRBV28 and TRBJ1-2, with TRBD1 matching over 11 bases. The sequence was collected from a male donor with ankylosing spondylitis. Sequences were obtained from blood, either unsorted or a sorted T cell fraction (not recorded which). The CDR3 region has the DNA TGTGCCAGCAGTTTAGTGGGACAGGGGGACTATGGCTACACCTTC. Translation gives CASSLVGQGDYGYTF.